The 29 T cell receptor beta chains below were found in one sample sequenced in a study of blood T cell repertoires in COVID-19 (TCRdb year 2020). Library preparation used the immunoSEQ multiplex PCR assay. Entries here come from immuneACCESS through TCRdb and include only in-frame sequences with V and J called. Some clones fail to appear in such tables; in the studies checked, an unresolved V gene covers under half of the shortfall, and the cause of the remainder is unknown. Recorded for this sample are tens of thousands of clones; just under 85% of them occurred a single time. 3% to 4% of the sample goes to the ten largest clones. Sequencing was performed on peripheral blood. The receptors stem from a man aged 45-60 years with acute or convalescent COVID-19.

V usage is TRBV10-3 and J usage is TRBJ1-6, with 8 bases identical to TRBD1. Germline loops: CDR1 ENHRY, CDR2 SYGVKD. This CDR3 is 17 amino acids long. J gave up 5 bases and V 3 bases, and 9 bases lay outside the gene matches. CDR3: CAISDRPGGKDNSPLHF. CDR3 nucleotides: TGTGCCATCAGTGACCGGCCAGGGGGCAAGGATAATTCACCCCTCCACTTT.

The V call is TRBV2, the J call TRBJ1-2; 8 nucleotides line up with TRBD1. The CDR3 sequence is 15 residues long. Germline V lookup: CDR1 SNHLY, CDR2 FYNNEI. J was trimmed by 7 bases and V by 5 bases; bases with no gene match: 12. The DNA of the CDR3 is TGTGCCAGCAGTCAACAGGGGGTAGGGAGCGGTGGCTACACCTTC. It translates to CASSQQGVGSGGYTF. The full variable domain, its missing parts supplied by reference TRBV2 and TRBJ1-2, is EPEVTQTPSHQVTQMGQEVILRCVPISNHLYFYWYRQILGQKVEFLVSFYNNEISEKSEIFDDQFSVERPDGSNFTLKIRSTKLEDSAMYFCASSQQGVGSGGYTFGSGTRLTVV.

A single count supports this clone. J is TRBJ2-5 and V is TRBV7-2; possibly TRBD2 for D (6 bases). This CDR3 is built from 14 residues. V lost 3 bases and J 3 bases, leaving 11 bases between the germline ends. CDR1 SGHTA and CDR2 FQGNSA come from the germline V gene. CDR3 protein: CASSFYGGKETQYF. DNA for the CDR3: TGTGCCAGCAGCTTCTATGGGGGGAAAGAGACCCAGTACTTC.

V gene TRBV19 combines with J gene TRBJ2-7, with 7 bases fitting TRBD1. The CDR3 has 15 amino acids. CDR1 is LNHDA and CDR2 is SQIVND in the germline V gene (reference sequence). The junction had 12 bases not matched to a gene; V was cut back by 3 bases and J by 7 bases. CDR3 nucleotide sequence: TGTGCCAGTAGTATCTGGGACAGTTCCAGAGAGGAGCAGTACTTC. Its protein product is CASSIWDSSREEQYF.

The rearrangement links TRBV18 to TRBJ2-5; 7 bases are a match to TRBD2. The CDR3 covers 14 residues. Per the germline V gene, CDR1 is KGHSH and CDR2 is LQKENI. After removal of 3 bases from V and 3 bases from J, the junction contained 4 bases not matched to a gene. This CDR3 reads CASSPPGLKETQYF. As DNA, the CDR3 is TGTGCCAGCTCACCGCCGGGACTAAAAGAGACCCAGTACTTC.

The chain employs TRBV15 and TRBJ2-1; 10 nucleotides match TRBD1. Germline V lookup: CDR1 LNHNV, CDR2 YYDKDF (reference sequence). The V and J ends lost 4 bases and 9 bases, in that order; junction bases with no gene match: 6. The CDR3 runs to 14 residues. CDR3 protein: CATSTGTGVSEQFF. The CDR3 region has the DNA TGTGCCACCAGCACCGGGACAGGGGTTAGTGAGCAGTTCTTC.

This chain links TRBV5-1 with TRBJ2-5; 8 nucleotides line up with TRBD1. Germline lookup yields CDR1 SGHRS and CDR2 YFSETQ. The V segment lost 4 bases and the J segment 5 bases; nucleotides outside the gene matches: 10. The CDR3 consists of 15 residues. CDR3 in amino acids: CASSAGGVVGETQYF. In DNA form, the CDR3 reads TGCGCCAGCAGCGCAGGGGGCGTGGTAGGGGAGACCCAGTACTTC.

The chain links TRBV15 to TRBJ2-1, with D perhaps matching TRBD2 (5 bases). The CDR3 is 14 amino acids. In germline, CDR1 is LNHNV, CDR2 YYDKDF (reference sequence). V was clipped by 0 bases and J by 3 bases, with 6 bases between them. The CDR3 loop reads CATSREAGYNEQFF. The CDR3 DNA follows: TGTGCCACCAGCAGAGAGGCGGGCTACAATGAGCAGTTCTTC.

The chain is built from TRBV5-1 and TRBJ2-3; 12 nucleotides align to TRBD2. Trimming cost V 2 bases and J 6 bases; bases outside gene matches: 7. Germline V gene sequence: CDR1 SGHRS, CDR2 YFSETQ. The length of the CDR3 is 16 residues. The CDR3 spells CASSFPRLAGVDTQYF. The CDR3, as DNA: TGCGCCAGCAGCTTCCCCAGACTAGCGGGAGTCGATACGCAGTATTTT.

The chain links TRBV5-6 to TRBJ2-3; D possibly corresponds to TRBD2 (6 bases). CDR1 and CDR2 (germline): SGHDT, YYEEEE. Trimming removed 4 bases from V and 3 bases from J, with 12 bases in between. CDR3 length equals 14 residues. CDR3 sequence reads: CASSDPRGTDTQYF. The CDR3 bases are TGTGCCAGCAGCGACCCCCGGGGGACAGATACGCAGTATTTT. The whole variable domain, remainder taken from reference TRBV5-6 and TRBJ2-3, is DAGVTQSPTHLIKTRGQQVTLRCSPKSGHDTVSWYQQALGQGPQFIFQYYEEEERQRGNFPDRFSGHQFPNYSSELNVNALLLGDSALYLCASSDPRGTDTQYFGPGTRLTVL.

This sequence joins TRBV6-5 and TRBJ1-6; 9 bases fit TRBD1. After removal of 3 bases from V and 7 bases from J, the junction contained 7 bases not matched to a gene. The germline gives CDR1 MNHEY, CDR2 SVGAGI. The CDR3 loop spans 16 amino acids. This CDR3 reads CASSYRDRVYNSPLHF. The CDR3 bases are TGTGCCAGCAGTTATAGGGACAGGGTTTACAATTCACCCCTCCACTTT.

The V and J genes are TRBV5-5 and TRBJ1-5; D perhaps matches TRBD1 (6 bases). The germline V gene has CDR1 SGHKS and CDR2 YYEKEE (reference sequence). The V end was cut by 2 bases, the J end by 6 bases, with 18 bases between. The CDR3 is made up of 16 amino acids. The CDR3 DNA sequence: TGTGCCAGCAGCTTATACGGGACATTGGAGGTTCAGCCCCAGCATTTT. Its translation: CASSLYGTLEVQPQHF.

Only one count was recorded for this clone. Other DNA sequences of this sample code for an identical CDR3. The genes are TRBV4-1 and TRBJ2-5; 8 nucleotides line up with TRBD2. The CDR3 is 14 amino acids. The V and J ends lost 0 bases and 4 bases, in that order; junction bases with no gene match: 1. Germline V gene data show CDR1 as MGHRA and CDR2 as YSYEKL. The CDR3 protein is CASSQESGGETQYF. CDR3 coding DNA: TGCGCCAGCAGCCAAGAAAGCGGGGGAGAGACCCAGTACTTC.

The V gene is TRBV30, the J gene TRBJ1-2; the D gene is possibly TRBD1 (5 bases). Germline CDR1 and CDR2: GTSNPN and SVGIG (reference sequence). The germline V and J ends were trimmed by 2 bases and 4 bases, with 8 bases remaining between them. This CDR3 spans 12 amino acids. In nucleotides, the CDR3 is TGTGCCTGGAGTCGGACACTCTATGGCTACACCTTC. The encoded protein is CAWSRTLYGYTF.

The V call is TRBV4-1, the J call TRBJ2-1; 10 nucleotides match TRBD1. The ends lost 6 bases at V and 2 bases at J; junction bases unmatched: 7. In germline, CDR1 is MGHRA, CDR2 YSYEKL. This CDR3 contains 16 residues. The CDR3 nucleotides are TGCGCCAGCAGGGCTACCGGGACAGGGGCCTACAATGAGCAGTTCTTC. Protein: CASRATGTGAYNEQFF.

V and J are TRBV24-1 and TRBJ2-3, with a tentative D call TRBD1 (6 bases). CDR1 KGHDR and CDR2 SFDVKD come from the germline V gene. The CDR3 consists of 14 residues. The V gene lost 5 bases and the J gene lost 4 bases, with 12 bases spanning the gap. The CDR3 protein is CATSGARGADTQYF. CDR3 sequence (DNA): TGTGCCACCAGTGGTGCCAGGGGTGCAGATACGCAGTATTTT.

The V call is TRBV5-4, the J call TRBJ2-1; 8 nucleotides align to TRBD2. Trimming at V came to 4 bases and at J to 4 bases, leaving 10 bases not matched to a gene. This CDR3 region has 16 residues. Germline CDR1 reads SGHNT; CDR2 reads YYREEE (reference sequence). The CDR3 nucleotides are TGTGCCAGCAGCATAAGAGCGGGGGTAAGATACAATGAGCAGTTCTTC. It specifies CASSIRAGVRYNEQFF.

The chain recombines TRBV4-3 with TRBJ2-7; 10 bases are a match to TRBD1. V lost 1 base to trimming and J lost 4 bases; unmatched junction nucleotides: 4. Germline CDR1 reads LGHNA; CDR2 reads YSLEER. The CDR3 runs 15 residues. CDR3 coding DNA: TGCGCCAGCAGCCAAGGGAGGACAGGGGGGTACGAGCAGTACTTC. Its translation is CASSQGRTGGYEQYF.

CDR3 protein: CASSLDGSGSYEQYF. As DNA, the CDR3 is TGTGCCAGCAGCTTGGATGGTAGCGGGTCCTACGAGCAGTACTTC. The chain has TRBV5-4 and TRBJ2-7; 7 bases fit TRBD2. The germline V gene has CDR1 SGHNT and CDR2 YYREEE (reference sequence). This CDR3 spans 15 amino acids. Trimming removed 0 bases from V and 1 base from J; junction bases left unmatched: 4.

The CDR3 sequence: CASSSEGRRYNSPLHF. DNA for the CDR3: TGTGCCAGCAGCTCCGAGGGAAGAAGGTATAATTCACCCCTCCACTTT. J is TRBJ1-6 and V is TRBV6-2 or TRBV6-3; D gene uncertain. Trimming stripped 6 bases from V and 4 bases from J, with 16 bases between. This CDR3 is built from 16 residues. Germline V gene lookup returns CDR1 MNHEY and CDR2 SVGEGT.

This sequence joins TRBV4-3 and TRBJ2-4; the D gene is possibly TRBD2 (6 bases). Germline loops: CDR1 LGHNA, CDR2 YSLEER. V lost 2 bases and J lost 9, with 23 bases in between. The CDR3 sequence is 17 residues long. The CDR3 DNA sequence: TGCGCCAGCAGCCAAAACGTAGGTAGCGACTCAGCGGGCATTCAGTACTTC. Its protein product is CASSQNVGSDSAGIQYF.

The rearrangement joins TRBV5-4 to TRBJ1-2, with D possibly TRBD1 on 5 matching bases. V lost 4 bases and J 6 bases, leaving 13 bases between the germline ends. The CDR3 extends over 13 amino acids. From germline, CDR1 is SGHNT and CDR2 YYREEE (reference sequence). CDR3 loop: CASSDQGQNGYTF. The CDR3 region has the DNA TGTGCCAGCAGCGATCAGGGCCAGAATGGCTACACCTTC.

This clone is a singleton in its sample. This chain links TRBV19 with TRBJ1-1, with TRBD1 matching 10 bases. This CDR3 spans 15 amino acids. V lost 5 bases, J lost 5 bases, and 8 bases stayed unmatched. CDR1 is LNHDA and CDR2 is SQIVND in the germline V gene (reference sequence). The CDR3, as DNA: TGTGCCAGTAGTCCTCGGGACAGGGGTGGGACTGAAGCTTTCTTT. This sequence encodes CASSPRDRGGTEAFF. The whole variable domain, filled in from reference TRBV19 and TRBJ1-1, reads DGGITQSPKYLFRKEGQNVTLSCEQNLNHDAMYWYRQDPGQGLRLIYYSQIVNDFQKGDIAEGYSVSREKKESFPLTVTSAQKNPTAFYLCASSPRDRGGTEAFFGQGTRLTVV.

V gene TRBV5-1 combines with J gene TRBJ2-2; no definite D call. This CDR3 is built from 14 residues. V lost 6 bases, J lost 4 bases, and 13 bases lay in between. The germline V gene has CDR1 SGHRS and CDR2 YFSETQ. CDR3 residues: CASNYAGSTGELFF. The CDR3, as DNA: TGCGCCAGCAACTATGCTGGGTCCACCGGGGAGCTGTTTTTT.

The chain is built from TRBV30 and TRBJ1-1; possible D gene TRBD1, 6 bases. Trimming pared 3 bases from V and 1 base from J, leaving 9 bases between. Germline V gene sequence: CDR1 GTSNPN, CDR2 SVGIG (reference sequence). CDR3 length equals 13 residues. This chain's CDR3 is CAWRLGGNTEAFF. CDR3 nucleotide sequence: TGTGCCTGGAGACTAGGGGGGAACACTGAAGCTTTCTTT.

This clone was found once. CDR3 protein: CASSLGALNEQYF. CDR3 sequence (DNA): TGTGCCAGCAGCTTAGGGGCACTTAACGAGCAGTACTTC. The rearrangement uses TRBV11-2 and TRBJ2-7; no definite D call. CDR3 length: 13 amino acids. Trimming cost V 1 base and J 5 bases, with 9 bases left between them. Germline CDR1 reads SGHAT; CDR2 reads FQNNGV.

The rearrangement joins TRBV6-2 or TRBV6-3 to TRBJ2-7; 11 bases align to TRBD1. The junction had 2 bases not matched to a gene; V was cut back by 0 bases and J by 1 base. This CDR3 has 16 amino acids. Germline V gene data show CDR1 as MNHEY and CDR2 as SVGEGT. CDR3 coding DNA: TGTGCCAGCAGTTACTCAGGACAGGGGGCGTCCTACGAGCAGTACTTC. Encoded protein: CASSYSGQGASYEQYF.

This clone appeared a few times. The chain is built from TRBV9 and TRBJ1-5; 7 bases are a match to TRBD1. V shed 3 bases, J shed 0 bases, and the junction held 3 bases outside the gene matches. Germline assignment: CDR1 SGDLS and CDR2 YYNGEE. The CDR3 totals 15 residues. The CDR3 bases are TGTGCCAGCAGCGGGGGACAGAATAGCAATCAGCCCCAGCATTTT. Protein sequence: CASSGGQNSNQPQHF. The whole variable domain, filled in from reference TRBV9 and TRBJ1-5, reads DSGVTQTPKHLITATGQRVTLRCSPRSGDLSVYWYQQSLDQGLQFLIQYYNGEERAKGNILERFSAQQFPDLHSELNLSSLELGDSALYFCASSGGQNSNQPQHFGDGTRLSIL.

This rearrangement joins TRBV30 to TRBJ1-1, with 7 bases lining up with TRBD1. The V segment lost 1 base and the J segment 7 bases; nucleotides outside the gene matches: 3. The CDR3 runs to 12 residues. Germline V gene lookup returns CDR1 GTSNPN and CDR2 SVGIG (reference sequence). The CDR3 here is CAWSEGAVEAFF. As DNA, the CDR3 is TGTGCCTGGAGTGAGGGGGCAGTTGAAGCTTTCTTT.